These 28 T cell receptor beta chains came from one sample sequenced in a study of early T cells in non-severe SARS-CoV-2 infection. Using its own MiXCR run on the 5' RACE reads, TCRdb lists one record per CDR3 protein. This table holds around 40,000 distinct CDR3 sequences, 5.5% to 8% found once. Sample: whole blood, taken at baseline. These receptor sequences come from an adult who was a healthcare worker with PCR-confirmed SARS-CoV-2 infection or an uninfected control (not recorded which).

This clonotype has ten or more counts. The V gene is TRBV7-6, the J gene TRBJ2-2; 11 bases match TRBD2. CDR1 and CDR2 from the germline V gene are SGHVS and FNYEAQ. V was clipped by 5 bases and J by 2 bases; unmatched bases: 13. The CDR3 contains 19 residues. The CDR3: CASSTRLAGWNRNTGELFF. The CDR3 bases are TGTGCCAGCAGCACGAGACTAGCGGGATGGAATCGTAACACCGGGGAGCTGTTTTTT.

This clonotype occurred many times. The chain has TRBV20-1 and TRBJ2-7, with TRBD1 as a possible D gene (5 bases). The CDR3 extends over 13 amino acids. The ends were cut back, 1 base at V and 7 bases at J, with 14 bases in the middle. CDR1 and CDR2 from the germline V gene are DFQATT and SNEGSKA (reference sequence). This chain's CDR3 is CSARGAIRAEQYF. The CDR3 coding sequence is TGCAGTGCTAGAGGGGCGATCAGGGCGGAGCAGTACTTC.

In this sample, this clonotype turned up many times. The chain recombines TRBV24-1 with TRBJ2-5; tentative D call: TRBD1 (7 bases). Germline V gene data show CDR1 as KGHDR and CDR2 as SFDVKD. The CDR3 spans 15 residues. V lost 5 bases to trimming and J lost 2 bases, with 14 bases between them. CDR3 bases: TGTGCCACCAGTGCAGCAGGGGGGCGGCAAGAGACCCAGTACTTC. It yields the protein CATSAAGGRQETQYF.

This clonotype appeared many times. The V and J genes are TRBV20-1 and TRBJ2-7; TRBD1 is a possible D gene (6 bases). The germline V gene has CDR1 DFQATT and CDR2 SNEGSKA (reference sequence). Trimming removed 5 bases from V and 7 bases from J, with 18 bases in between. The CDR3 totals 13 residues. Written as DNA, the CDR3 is TGCAGTGCTCCCTTGGACAGAAGGGCGGAGCAGTACTTC. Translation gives CSAPLDRRAEQYF.

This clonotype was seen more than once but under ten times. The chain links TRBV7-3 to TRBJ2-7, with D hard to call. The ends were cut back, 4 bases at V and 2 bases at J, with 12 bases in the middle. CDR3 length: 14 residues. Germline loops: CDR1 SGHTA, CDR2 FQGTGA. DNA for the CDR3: TGTGCCAGCAGCTACGGACGGCCCCCCTACGAGCAGTACTTC. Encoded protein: CASSYGRPPYEQYF.

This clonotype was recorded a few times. CDR3 region: CASSDRDSSGNTIYF. The CDR3 DNA reads as TGTGCCAGCAGCGACAGGGACAGTTCTGGAAACACCATATATTTT. This chain uses TRBV11-2 with TRBJ1-3, with 7 bases lining up with TRBD1. This CDR3 has 15 residues. Germline loops: CDR1 SGHAT, CDR2 FQNNGV. Germline trimming cut 5 bases from V and 1 base from J; bases unmatched to any gene: 5.

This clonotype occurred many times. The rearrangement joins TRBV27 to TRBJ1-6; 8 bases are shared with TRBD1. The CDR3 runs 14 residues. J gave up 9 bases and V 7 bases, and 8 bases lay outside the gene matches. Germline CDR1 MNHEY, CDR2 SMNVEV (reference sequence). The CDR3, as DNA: TGTGCCAGCACCGGACAGGGAGAGGGTTCACCCCTCCACTTT. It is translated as CASTGQGEGSPLHF.

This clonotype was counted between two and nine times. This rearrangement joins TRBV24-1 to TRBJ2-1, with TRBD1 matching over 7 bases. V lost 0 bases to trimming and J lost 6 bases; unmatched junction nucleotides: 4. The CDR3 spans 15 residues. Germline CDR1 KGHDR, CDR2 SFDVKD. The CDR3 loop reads CATSDLGGQFNEQFF. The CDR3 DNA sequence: TGTGCCACCAGTGATTTGGGGGGACAGTTCAATGAGCAGTTCTTC.

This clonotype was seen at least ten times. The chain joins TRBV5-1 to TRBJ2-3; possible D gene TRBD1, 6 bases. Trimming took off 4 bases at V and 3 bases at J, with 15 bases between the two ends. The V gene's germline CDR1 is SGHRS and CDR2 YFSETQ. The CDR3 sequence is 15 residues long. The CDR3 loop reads CASSLLGGATDTQYF. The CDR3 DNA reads TGCGCCAGCAGCCTACTAGGGGGTGCGACAGATACGCAGTATTTT. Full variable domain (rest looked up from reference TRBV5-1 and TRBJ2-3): KAGVTQTPRYLIKTRGQQVTLSCSPISGHRSVSWYQQTPGQGLQFLFEYFSETQRNKGNFPGRFSGRQFSNSRSEMNVSTLELGDSALYLCASSLLGGATDTQYFGPGTRLTVL.

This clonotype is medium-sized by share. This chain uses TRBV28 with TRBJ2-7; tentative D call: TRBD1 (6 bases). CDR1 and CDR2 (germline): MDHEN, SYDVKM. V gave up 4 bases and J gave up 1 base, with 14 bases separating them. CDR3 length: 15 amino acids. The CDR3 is CASSSLPDSSYEQYF. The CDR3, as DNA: TGTGCCAGCAGTTCCCTCCCGGACAGTTCCTACGAGCAGTACTTC.

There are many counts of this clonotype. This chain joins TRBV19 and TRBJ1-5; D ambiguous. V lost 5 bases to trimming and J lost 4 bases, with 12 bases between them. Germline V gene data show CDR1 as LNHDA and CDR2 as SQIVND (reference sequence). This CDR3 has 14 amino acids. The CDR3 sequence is CASSPDGKNQPQHF. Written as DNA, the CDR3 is TGTGCCAGTAGTCCGGACGGGAAAAATCAGCCCCAGCATTTT.

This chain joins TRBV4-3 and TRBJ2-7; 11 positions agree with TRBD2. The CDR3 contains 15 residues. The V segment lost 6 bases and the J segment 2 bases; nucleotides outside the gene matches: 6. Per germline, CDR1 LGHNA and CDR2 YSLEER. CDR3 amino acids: CASSLVTSGAYEQYF. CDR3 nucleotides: TGCGCCAGCAGTCTCGTGACTAGCGGGGCCTACGAGCAGTACTTC.

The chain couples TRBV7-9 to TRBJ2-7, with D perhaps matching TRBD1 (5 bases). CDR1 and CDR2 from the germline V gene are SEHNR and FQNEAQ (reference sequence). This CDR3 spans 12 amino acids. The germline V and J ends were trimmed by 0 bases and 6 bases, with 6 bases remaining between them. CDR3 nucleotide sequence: TGTGCCAGCAGCTTAGCAGGGGCCGAGCAGTACTTC. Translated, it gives CASSLAGAEQYF.

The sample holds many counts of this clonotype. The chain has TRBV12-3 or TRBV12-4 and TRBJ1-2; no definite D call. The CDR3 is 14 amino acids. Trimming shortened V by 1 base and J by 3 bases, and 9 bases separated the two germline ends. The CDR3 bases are TGTGCCAGCAGTTTAGGGACTGTTTACTATGGCTACACCTTC. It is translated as CASSLGTVYYGYTF.

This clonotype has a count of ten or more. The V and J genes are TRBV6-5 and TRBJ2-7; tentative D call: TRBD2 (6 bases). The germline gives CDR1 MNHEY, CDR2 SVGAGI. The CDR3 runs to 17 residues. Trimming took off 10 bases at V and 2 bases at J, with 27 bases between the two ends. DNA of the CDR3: TGTGCCACGGCCCCCCGGGGGTCCGGGATAGTCGCCTACGAGCAGTACTTC. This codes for CATAPRGSGIVAYEQYF.

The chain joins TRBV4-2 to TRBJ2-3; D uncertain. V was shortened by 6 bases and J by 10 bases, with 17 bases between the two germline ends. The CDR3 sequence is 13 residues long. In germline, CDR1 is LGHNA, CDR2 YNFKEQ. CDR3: CASSQPGISAQYF. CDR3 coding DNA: TGTGCCAGCAGTCAGCCCGGAATTAGTGCGCAGTATTTT.

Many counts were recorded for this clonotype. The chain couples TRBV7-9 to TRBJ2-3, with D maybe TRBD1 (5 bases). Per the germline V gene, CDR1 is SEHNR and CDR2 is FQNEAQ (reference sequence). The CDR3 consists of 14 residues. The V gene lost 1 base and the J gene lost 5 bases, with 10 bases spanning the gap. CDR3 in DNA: TGTGCCAGCAGCTTAGGGGGCGCGTTAGATACGCAGTATTTT. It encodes CASSLGGALDTQYF.

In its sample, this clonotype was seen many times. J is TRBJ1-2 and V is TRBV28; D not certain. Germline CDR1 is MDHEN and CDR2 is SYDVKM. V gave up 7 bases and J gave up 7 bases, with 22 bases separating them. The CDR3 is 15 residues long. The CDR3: CASIHYLAGPSGYTF. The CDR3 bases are TGTGCCAGCATCCATTACCTGGCCGGACCATCTGGCTACACCTTC.

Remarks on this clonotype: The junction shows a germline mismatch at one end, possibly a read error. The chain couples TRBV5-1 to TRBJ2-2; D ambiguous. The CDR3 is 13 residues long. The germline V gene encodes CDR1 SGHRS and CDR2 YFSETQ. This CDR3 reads CVSRGTAGRELFF. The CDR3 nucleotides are TGCGTCAGCCGCGGTACTGCTGGCAGGGAGCTGTTTTTT. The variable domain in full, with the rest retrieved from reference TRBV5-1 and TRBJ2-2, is KAGVTQTPRYLIKTRGQQVTLSCSPISGHRSVSWYQQTPGQGLQFLFEYFSETQRNKGNFPGRFSGRQFSNSRSEMNVSTLELGDSALYLCVSRGTAGRELFFGEGSRLTVL.

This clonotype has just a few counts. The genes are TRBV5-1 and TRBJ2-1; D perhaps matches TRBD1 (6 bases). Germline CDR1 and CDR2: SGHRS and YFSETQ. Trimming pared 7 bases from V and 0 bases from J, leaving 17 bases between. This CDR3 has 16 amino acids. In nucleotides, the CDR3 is TGCGCCAGCTCTGCCCAGGGACACCGCTCCTACAATGAGCAGTTCTTC. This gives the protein CASSAQGHRSYNEQFF.

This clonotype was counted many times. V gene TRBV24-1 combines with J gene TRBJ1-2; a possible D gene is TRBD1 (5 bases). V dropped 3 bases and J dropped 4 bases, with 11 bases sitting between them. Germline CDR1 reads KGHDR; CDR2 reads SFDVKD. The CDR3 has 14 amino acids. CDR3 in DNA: TGTGCCACCAGTGATGGGGACTGGAGCTATGGCTACACCTTC. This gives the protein CATSDGDWSYGYTF.

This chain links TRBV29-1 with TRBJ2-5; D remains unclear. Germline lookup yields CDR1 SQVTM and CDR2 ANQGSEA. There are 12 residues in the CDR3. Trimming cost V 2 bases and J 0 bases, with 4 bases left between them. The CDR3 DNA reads TGCAGCGTTGAATACAACCAAGAGACCCAGTACTTC. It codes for CSVEYNQETQYF.

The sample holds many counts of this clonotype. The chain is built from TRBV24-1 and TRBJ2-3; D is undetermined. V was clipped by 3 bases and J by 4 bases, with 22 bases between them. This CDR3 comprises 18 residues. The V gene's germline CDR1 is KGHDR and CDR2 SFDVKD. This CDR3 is CATSDPRTVGEDSDTQYF. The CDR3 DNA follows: TGTGCCACCAGTGATCCCCGGACGGTCGGAGAGGATTCAGATACGCAGTATTTT.

CDR3 sequence (DNA): TGTGCCAGCAGTTTGAGGCAGGGGGGAGAGCAGTACTTC. Protein sequence: CASSLRQGGEQYF. The V call is TRBV27, the J call TRBJ2-7; possible D gene TRBD1, 7 bases. The germline V and J ends were trimmed by 3 bases and 7 bases, with 13 bases remaining between them. This CDR3 comprises 13 residues. Looked up from germline, CDR1 is MNHEY and CDR2 is SMNVEV (reference sequence).

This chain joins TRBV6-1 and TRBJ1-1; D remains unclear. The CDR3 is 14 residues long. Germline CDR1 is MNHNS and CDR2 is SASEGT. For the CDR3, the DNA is TGTGCAGCGTGTCCCCCGGGTTCGGTGACTGAAGCTTTCTTT. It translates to CAACPPGSVTEAFF.

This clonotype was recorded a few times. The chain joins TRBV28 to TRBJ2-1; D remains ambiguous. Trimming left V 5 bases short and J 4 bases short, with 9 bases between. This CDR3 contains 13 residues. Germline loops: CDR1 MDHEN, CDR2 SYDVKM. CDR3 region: CASSPIPYNEQFF. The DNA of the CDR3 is TGTGCCAGCAGTCCGATCCCTTACAATGAGCAGTTCTTC.

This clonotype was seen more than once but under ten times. CDR3 sequence (DNA): TGTGCCAGCCTTGCGCCGGGTTTAGGTCAGCCCCAGCATTTT. Residues: CASLAPGLGQPQHF. The chain combines TRBV28 with TRBJ1-5; no definite D call. Trimming left V 8 bases short and J 6 bases short, with 17 bases between. Germline V gene sequence: CDR1 MDHEN, CDR2 SYDVKM. The CDR3 runs 14 residues.

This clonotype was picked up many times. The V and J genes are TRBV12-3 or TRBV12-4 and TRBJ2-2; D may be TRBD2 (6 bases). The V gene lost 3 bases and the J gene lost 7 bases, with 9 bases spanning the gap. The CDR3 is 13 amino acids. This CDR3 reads CASSLEGHGELFF. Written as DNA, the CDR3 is TGTGCCAGCAGTTTGGAGGGGCACGGGGAGCTGTTTTTT.